The 20 T cell receptor beta chains in this list originate from one sample, sequenced in a study of memory CD4+ T cells and cytomegalovirus serostatus. Produced via immunoSEQ multiplex PCR; TCRdb's table is partial and in-frame only. The table includes around 54,000 clones, 70% to 80% detected once. The sort gate was single viable CD3+CD4+CD8-CD45RO+ cells for memory CD4+ T cells. The sequencing sample was made of memory CD4+ T cells from blood. The origin of the receptors is an adult in good health and CMV-seropositive.

This chain links TRBV6-5 with TRBJ2-5; D is ambiguous. The germline V gene encodes CDR1 MNHEY and CDR2 SVGAGI. The CDR3 length is 13 residues. V lost 5 bases and J 6 bases, leaving 13 bases between the germline ends. The CDR3 DNA sequence: TGTGCCAGCAGTCCTGACCCCCGGAAGACCCAGTACTTC. Translated: CASSPDPRKTQYF.

The CDR3 is CASSSQGLSTDTQYF. CDR3 DNA: TGTGCCAGCAGCTCCCAGGGGCTGAGCACAGATACGCAGTATTTT. The chain recombines TRBV28 with TRBJ2-3; maybe TRBD1 (6 bases). The CDR3 sequence is 15 residues long. Germline assignment: CDR1 MDHEN and CDR2 SYDVKM. V was cut by 6 bases and J by 0 bases, with 13 bases left in between.

The rearrangement links TRBV27 to TRBJ2-5; 7 positions agree with TRBD2. Per germline, CDR1 MNHEY and CDR2 SMNVEV (reference sequence). V shed 10 bases and J 1 base; nucleotides not matched to a gene: 6. This CDR3 has 13 amino acids. DNA for the CDR3: TGTGCCACCTCTAGCGGCCTCCAAGAGACCCAGTACTTC. Its translation is CATSSGLQETQYF.

The V and J genes are TRBV6-1 and TRBJ2-7; possibly TRBD2 for D (5 bases). Trimming removed 7 bases from V and 6 bases from J, with 22 bases in between. CDR3 length: 15 amino acids. Germline V gives CDR1 MNHNS, CDR2 SASEGT. The CDR3 nucleotides read TGTGCCAGCACGACTTCGCCGGGAATTAACCGCGAGCAGTACGTC. Its protein is CASTTSPGINREQYV.

The genes are TRBV7-9 and TRBJ2-5; perhaps D is TRBD1 or TRBD2 (5 bases each). This CDR3 is built from 15 residues. The germline V gene has CDR1 SEHNR and CDR2 FQNEAQ (reference sequence). Between the trimmed V and J ends, which lost 5 bases and 1 base, there was a span of 14 bases. The CDR3 DNA sequence: TGTGCCAGCAGCGCCCCTTGGGGGACCCAAGAGACCCAGTACTTC. This sequence encodes CASSAPWGTQETQYF. Drawing the rest from reference TRBV7-9 and TRBJ2-5, the complete variable domain is DTGVSQNPRHKITKRGQNVTFRCDPISEHNRLYWYRQTLGQGPEFLTYFQNEAQLEKSRLLSDRFSAERPKGSFSTLEIQRTEQGDSAMYLCASSAPWGTQETQYFGPGTRLLVL.

The chain recombines TRBV7-2 with TRBJ2-5; 9 bases align to TRBD1. V lost 5 bases, J lost 5 bases, and 6 bases stayed unmatched. The CDR3 covers 14 residues. Germline values: CDR1 SGHTA, CDR2 FQGNSA. CDR3 sequence: CASSPGQGRETQYF. CDR3 DNA: TGTGCCAGCAGCCCCGGACAGGGGAGGGAGACCCAGTACTTC.

The rearrangement links TRBV5-1 to TRBJ2-1, with D possibly TRBD1 on 5 matching bases. Germline-derived CDR1 and CDR2 are SGHRS and YFSETQ. The V gene lost 0 bases and the J gene lost 7 bases, with 17 bases spanning the gap. CDR3 length: 16 amino acids. The CDR3 reads CASSLAPAAAGNEQFF. DNA of the CDR3: TGCGCCAGCAGCTTGGCCCCGGCGGCAGCAGGGAATGAGCAGTTCTTC.

The J gene is TRBJ1-2, the V gene TRBV5-6, with no clear D. The CDR3 runs to 16 residues. Germline assignment: CDR1 SGHDT and CDR2 YYEEEE. V lost 3 bases to trimming and J lost 5 bases, with 20 bases between them. CDR3: CASSYPRGRGTYGYTF. In DNA form, the CDR3 reads TGTGCCAGCAGCTACCCGCGCGGACGGGGAACTTATGGCTACACCTTC.

The rearrangement joins TRBV6-6 to TRBJ2-7; D assignment may be TRBD1 or TRBD2 (6 bases each). Germline V gives CDR1 MNHNY, CDR2 SVGAGI (reference sequence). Trimming left V 6 bases short and J 2 bases short, with 11 bases between. The CDR3 consists of 13 residues. The CDR3 DNA is TGTGCCAGCAGGGGGGGCGGGACCTACGAGCAGTACTTC. As protein: CASRGGGTYEQYF.

This clone was counted between two and nine times. J is TRBJ2-2 and V is TRBV11-2; the D gene is possibly TRBD1 (6 bases). This CDR3 region has 18 residues. With 2 bases removed from V and 1 base from J, the gap between germline ends came to 17 bases. Germline V gene sequence: CDR1 SGHAT, CDR2 FQNNGV. CDR3 DNA sequence: TGTGCCAGCAGCTTACCCCCATGGGGGCGGAGGAACACCGGGGAGCTGTTTTTT. Translating it yields CASSLPPWGRRNTGELFF.

The J gene is TRBJ1-1, the V gene TRBV27; 7 bases are shared with TRBD1. This CDR3 contains 15 residues. V shed 3 bases and J 3 bases; nucleotides not matched to a gene: 7. Germline V lookup: CDR1 MNHEY, CDR2 SMNVEV (reference sequence). The CDR3 DNA is TGTGCCAGCAGTTTCCATAATACAGGGGACACTGAAGCTTTCTTT. It codes for CASSFHNTGDTEAFF.

This clone was observed a single time. In DNA form, the CDR3 reads TGTGCCAGCAGCTTAGCGGAGGCAGTCAACGTCCTGACTTTC. It yields the protein CASSLAEAVNVLTF. V is TRBV7-9 and J is TRBJ2-6, with D possibly matching TRBD2 (5 bases). The CDR3 length is 14 residues. Germline assignment: CDR1 SEHNR and CDR2 FQNEAQ (reference sequence). Trimming shortened V by 0 bases and J by 9 bases, and 9 bases separated the two germline ends.

The V gene is TRBV4-2, the J gene TRBJ2-1; 9 bases align to TRBD2. V lost 0 bases to trimming and J lost 4 bases; unmatched junction nucleotides: 7. This CDR3 has 17 residues. CDR1 is LGHNA, CDR2 YNFKEQ, per germline. CDR3 DNA sequence: TGTGCCAGCAGCCAAGAGCCGGCGGGAGGGTTATACAATGAGCAGTTCTTC. Translating gives CASSQEPAGGLYNEQFF.

The chain couples TRBV6-6 to TRBJ2-1; a weak D match, TRBD2 (5 bases). Germline V lookup: CDR1 MNHNY, CDR2 SVGAGI (reference sequence). V was clipped by 11 bases and J by 4 bases, with 15 bases between them. CDR3 length: 13 amino acids. The CDR3, as DNA: TGTGCCGGCCGCGGCGGGCCTTACAATGAGCAGTTCTTC. It is translated as CAGRGGPYNEQFF.

The CDR3 protein is CASSLISTGELFF. In nucleotides, the CDR3 is TGTGCCAGCAGCTTAATAAGCACCGGGGAGCTGTTTTTT. The rearrangement links TRBV11-2 to TRBJ2-2; D unclear. V was cut by 2 bases and J by 4 bases, with 5 bases left in between. The CDR3 extends over 13 amino acids. Germline CDR1 is SGHAT and CDR2 is FQNNGV.

This chain uses TRBV6-5 with TRBJ2-2; the match to TRBD2 covers 7 bases. The germline V gene has CDR1 MNHEY and CDR2 SVGAGI. This CDR3 region has 15 residues. V shed 6 bases and J 8 bases; nucleotides not matched to a gene: 12. The CDR3 DNA sequence: TGTGCCAGCAGGAAGCTAGCGGACCCGGGGGGGGAGCTGTTTTTT. It specifies CASRKLADPGGELFF.

The chain recombines TRBV28 with TRBJ1-4; tentative D call: TRBD1 (5 bases). The CDR3 runs to 15 residues. From germline, CDR1 is MDHEN and CDR2 SYDVKM. V was cut by 6 bases and J by 8 bases, with 19 bases left in between. The CDR3 protein is CASSPPGGEREKLFF. The CDR3 nucleotides read TGTGCCAGCAGCCCCCCGGGAGGGGAAAGAGAAAAACTGTTTTTT.

The chain recombines TRBV19 with TRBJ2-3; D remains unclear. Trimming cost V 8 bases and J 4 bases, with 10 bases left between them. Germline CDR1 reads LNHDA; CDR2 reads SQIVND (reference sequence). The CDR3 consists of 12 residues. CDR3 in DNA: TGTGCCAGTTCGGAGTACCCAGATACGCAGTATTTT. This gives the protein CASSEYPDTQYF. The full variable domain, rest sourced from reference TRBV19 and TRBJ2-3, is DGGITQSPKYLFRKEGQNVTLSCEQNLNHDAMYWYRQDPGQGLRLIYYSQIVNDFQKGDIAEGYSVSREKKESFPLTVTSAQKNPTAFYLCASSEYPDTQYFGPGTRLTVL.

The chain is built from TRBV7-6 and TRBJ2-5; D is unresolved. CDR3 length: 12 residues. Trimming pared 1 base from V and 5 bases from J, leaving 5 bases between. Germline CDR1 is SGHVS and CDR2 is FNYEAQ. Written as DNA, the CDR3 is TGTGCCAGCAGCTTAGTAGAGGAGACCCAGTACTTC. Encoded protein: CASSLVEETQYF.

The rearrangement uses TRBV11-2 and TRBJ2-3, with 9 bases lining up with TRBD2. Germline-derived CDR1 and CDR2 are SGHAT and FQNNGV. V lost 1 base to trimming and J lost 8 bases; unmatched junction nucleotides: 10. The CDR3 spans 16 residues. CDR3 residues: CASSLGASGASGTQYF. CDR3 sequence (DNA): TGTGCCAGCAGCTTAGGGGCTAGCGGGGCATCGGGTACGCAGTATTTT.